What follows are 11 T cell receptor beta chains derived from one specimen sequenced in a study of Ad26.COV2.S vaccination and SARS-CoV-2 variants. Sequencing used immunoSEQ multiplex PCR; TCRdb keeps in-frame clones, though not all of them. The data show 350,000 to 550,000 clones, approximately 89% seen once. Specified treatment: about 20 received Ad26.COV2.S at low or high dose, single or two shots; about 5 received placebo; per-sample allocation not given. Samples came from day 63 after the first vaccine or placebo injection. The sample was peripheral blood, taken in a trial of Ad26.COV2.S vaccine versus placebo. All receptors derive from a person aged 18 to 65 who received the Ad26.COV2.S COVID-19 vaccine or a placebo.

The rearrangement uses TRBV19 and TRBJ1-1; the D is unclear. Trimming cost V 3 bases and J 5 bases, with 10 bases left between them. Germline V gene data show CDR1 as LNHDA and CDR2 as SQIVND (reference sequence). This CDR3 spans 13 amino acids. CDR3 sequence reads: CASSIQRGTEAFF. CDR3 in DNA: TGTGCCAGTAGTATTCAGCGCGGTACTGAAGCTTTCTTT.

The chain has TRBV5-4 and TRBJ2-3; the D gene is possibly TRBD1 (5 bases). The CDR3 is 14 residues long. The V gene's germline CDR1 is SGHNT and CDR2 YYREEE (reference sequence). V shed 3 bases and J shed 2 bases, with 10 bases lying between them. The chain's CDR3 is CASSSRQNTDTQYF. The CDR3 nucleotides read TGTGCCAGCAGCTCCCGACAGAACACAGATACGCAGTATTTT.

This clone was seen more than once but under ten times. The chain recombines TRBV7-2 with TRBJ2-7; D is uncertain. V was pared by 3 bases and J by 1 base, with 13 bases between. The length of the CDR3 is 15 residues. Per germline, CDR1 SGHTA and CDR2 FQGNSA. The CDR3, as DNA: TGTGCCAGCAGCTTTCAAACGATGAAATCCTACGAGCAGTACTTC. Amino acid sequence: CASSFQTMKSYEQYF.

This clone showed up just once. The rearrangement links TRBV6-6 to TRBJ2-7; D call uncertain. This CDR3 comprises 12 residues. Germline loops: CDR1 MNHNY, CDR2 SVGAGI (reference sequence). Trimming removed 0 bases from V and 7 bases from J, with 7 bases in between. CDR3 sequence: CASSYSAGEQYF. In DNA form, the CDR3 reads TGTGCCAGCAGTTACTCGGCCGGAGAGCAGTACTTC.

The chain recombines TRBV4-1 with TRBJ2-2, with TRBD2 matching over 8 bases. V shed 4 bases, J shed 5 bases, and the junction held 9 bases outside the gene matches. The CDR3 totals 16 residues. Germline V gives CDR1 MGHRA, CDR2 YSYEKL. This CDR3 reads CASSPGTRWETGELFF. Written as DNA, the CDR3 is TGCGCCAGCAGCCCCGGGACTAGGTGGGAGACCGGGGAGCTGTTTTTT.

Comment on this clone: At the DNA level, this CDR3 is encoded by other sequences in the same sample as well. The genes are TRBV6-2 or TRBV6-3 and TRBJ2-7; D not certain. The CDR3 extends over 12 amino acids. Between the trimmed V and J ends, which lost 5 bases and 4 bases, there was a span of 9 bases. The germline V gene has CDR1 MNHEY and CDR2 SVGEGT. The CDR3 reads CASSLDGYEQYV. The CDR3 DNA is TGTGCCAGCAGTCTTGACGGTTACGAGCAGTACGTC.

The chain has TRBV4-1 and TRBJ2-5, with TRBD2 matching over 12 bases. V shed 3 bases and J 0 bases; nucleotides not matched to a gene: 2. The CDR3 has 16 amino acids. In germline, CDR1 is MGHRA, CDR2 YSYEKL. CDR3 bases: TGCGCCAGCAGCCATGGACTAGCGGGGTACCAAGAGACCCAGTACTTC. Translation gives CASSHGLAGYQETQYF.

This clone was observed a single time. This CDR3 is CASSHPSGANTGELFF. CDR3 nucleotides: TGCGCCAGCAGCCATCCTAGCGGGGCAAACACCGGGGAGCTGTTTTTT. V is TRBV5-1 and J is TRBJ2-2; 9 nucleotides agree with TRBD2. Germline trimming cut 4 bases from V and 2 bases from J; bases unmatched to any gene: 6. Germline values: CDR1 SGHRS, CDR2 YFSETQ. CDR3 length: 16 residues.

This chain joins TRBV5-1 and TRBJ2-7, with 8 bases matching TRBD1. With 3 bases clipped from V and 5 bases from J, the junction kept 10 bases outside the gene matches. CDR3 size: 15 residues. Germline CDR1 reads SGHRS; CDR2 reads YFSETQ. DNA of the CDR3: TGCGCCAGCAGCTACGAGGACAGGGTATTCGACGAGCAGTACTTC. Protein sequence: CASSYEDRVFDEQYF.

The genes are TRBV28 and TRBJ1-2; TRBD1 aligns across 11 bases. This CDR3 has 15 amino acids. After removal of 6 bases from V and 4 bases from J, the junction contained 7 bases not matched to a gene. Germline V gene lookup returns CDR1 MDHEN and CDR2 SYDVKM. The CDR3 nucleotides read TGTGCCAGCAGCGCCACCGGGACAGGGGGCTATGGCTACACCTTC. Protein sequence: CASSATGTGGYGYTF.

This chain joins TRBV19 and TRBJ2-1; a possible D gene is TRBD2 (5 bases). CDR1 and CDR2 (germline): LNHDA, SQIVND (reference sequence). Trimming took off 3 bases at V and 9 bases at J, with 12 bases between the two ends. The CDR3 consists of 13 residues. CDR3 loop: CASSILPGTEQFF. In DNA, the CDR3 is TGTGCCAGTAGTATTCTTCCGGGAACTGAGCAGTTCTTC.